This T cell receptor (beta chain) was recovered during a study of T cell clonality in common variable immunodeficiency (dated by TCRdb to 2015 to 2017). Broad study findings and their caveats: According to the authors, figuring out what caused the increased clonality in CVID would require sequencing the repertoires of T cell subpopulations. Compared with healthy controls, CVID subjects showed increased TCRbeta clonality (t-test p = 0.018), a feature most characteristic of about a third of subjects. Reportedly, TCRbeta sequences from CVID had fewer deletions and N-nucleotide insertions, and highly modified clones with 13 or more V deletions were absent from CVID. CVID subjects shared fewer TCRbeta clones with each other than healthy controls did (p < 0.0001). Patient heterogeneity within the CVID cohort put limits on correlating repertoire features with clinical complications. Even though DNA input was the same, control samples had an average of about 80,000 unique sequences each, compared with approximately 30,000 in CVID samples.

This clone was detected a few times. It has no known antigen specificity. The sequence runs out 3 residues before the end of the CDR3; the remainder is reconstructed from the germline J gene. Equivalent amounts of genomic DNA from CVID and control samples were used as sequencing input. For every sample, a 60 bp segment covering the rearranged TCRbeta CDR3 region was amplified and then sequenced. The immunoSEQ assay, a bias-corrected multiplex PCR combined with high-throughput sequencing, was used to amplify TCRbeta. Per the original workflow: Every unique nucleotide sequence counted as a clone and was annotated with V, D and J genes, copy number and frequency. Sequences were labeled productive if in frame, and non-productive if out of frame or containing stop codons. As previously described, clonality was calculated on the basis of Shannon's entropy. The predicted amino acid sequences of productive clones were used to derive mean CDR3 Kyte-Doolittle hydropathy. Scaled V gene usage was hierarchically clustered using Manhattan distance and complete linkage with the R hclust function. Sharing of clones by CDR3 amino acid sequence was evaluated by resampling 12 repertoires per group over 100 rounds. Repertoires were searched for approximately 77 published EBV-specific and around 240 published CMV-specific TCRbeta sequences. A couple of CVID samples that yielded fewer than 10,000 sequences were excluded from the analysis, so 42 CVID repertoires were retained. The table comes from immuneACCESS by way of TCRdb, which keeps in-frame sequences with V and J called. Part of the clones is missing from these tables; in studies checked, under half for an unresolved V gene and the rest for unknown reasons. That table furnishes V, J and clone size, whereas the DNA furnished D and trimming. This sample has roughly 34,000 clones in the table, none counted a single time. The biggest ten clones account for 28% of the sample.

Standard criteria, namely reduction of serum IgG, IgA and/or IgM below the normal range together with specific antibody deficiency, were applied for the diagnosis of CVID. The CVID group comprised some 44 subjects, about 15 female and 29 male, aged about 9 to 70 years with a mean age of around 40. Most CVID patients and most healthy controls were of Caucasian heritage. Replacement immunoglobulin therapy had been administered to all CVID subjects for at least one year at the time of study participation. At blood collection, none of the CVID subjects was ill or on immunomodulatory or immunosuppressive medication. Heparinized peripheral whole blood samples of roughly 4.5 to 8 ml were collected from each donor. Genomic DNA from adults with common variable immune deficiency (CVID) and from healthy adult controls was used to sequence TCRbeta CDR3 repertoires. Diluted blood was density-centrifuged over Hypaque 1077 or Ficoll-Paque to isolate peripheral blood mononuclear cells. Genomic DNA was obtained from unsorted mononuclear cells using either Qiagen column purification or a centrifugation-based method.

CDR1 and CDR2 are drawn from the germline V gene (reference sequence): PRHDT, FYEKMQ. The CDR3 goes from the cysteine to the phenylalanine over 14 residues. The 33 bases shown cover part of the CDR3, and their frame starts at base 1. Deletion took 5 bases off V and 6 bases off J, with a span of 16 bases between the germline ends. This clonotype was obtained from a human donor with common variable immunodeficiency. Sequenced input: peripheral blood mononuclear cells. The V gene is TRBV13 and the J gene is TRBJ1-1; matching of 6 bases hints at TRBD1 as the D gene. Incomplete CDR3 DNA: TGTGCCAGCAGCGTTCCGACAGGAGGTGCTGAA. The translation is CASSVPTGGAE. The whole CDR3 protein reads CASSVPTGGAEAFF.